Each of the 28 T cell receptor beta chains below was sequenced from the same sample in a study of CD8+CD57+ T cells in acquired aplastic anemia. Selection for sequencing was limited to patients who had shown CD8+CD57+ cell expansion by flow cytometry. Template material for TCR beta VDJ and CDR3 profiling consisted of genomic DNA. TCRdb processed the reads anew with MiXCR; each CDR3 protein has one entry. The table shows about 200,000 distinct CDR3 sequences, with about 60% occurring only once. Material for sequencing was sorted CD4+, CD8+, or CD8+CD57+ T cells (not recorded which) from PBMCs. These receptors came from a human donor with aplastic anemia.

Points on this clonotype: Sequence at one end of the junction differs from germline and may be a read error. This chain joins TRBV6-1 and TRBJ2-1; TRBD1 agrees at 8 bases. This CDR3 comprises 15 residues. Germline CDR1 MNHNS, CDR2 SASEGT. Here the CDR3 DNA reads TGTGCCAGCACCTGGGACAGGCAGTCCGGGCGTGAGCGGTTCTTC. Translated: CASTWDRQSGRERFF.

The chain carries TRBV20-1 and TRBJ2-7; 7 nucleotides match TRBD1. V lost 3 bases, J lost 7 bases, and 12 bases stayed unmatched. The germline gives CDR1 DFQATT, CDR2 SNEGSKA (reference sequence). The CDR3 has 14 residues. The CDR3 protein is CSARGDSASWEQYF. For the CDR3, the DNA is TGCAGTGCTAGGGGGGACAGTGCCTCCTGGGAGCAGTACTTC.

In DNA form, the CDR3 reads TGTGCCAGCAGTTACTCACGGGGCGCGTTGTCACCCCTCCACTTT. Encoded protein: CASSYSRGALSPLHF. The chain joins TRBV6-5 to TRBJ1-6; perhaps TRBD1 as D (5 bases). The V and J ends lost 0 bases and 10 bases respectively, with 13 bases between them. In germline, CDR1 is MNHEY, CDR2 SVGAGI. CDR3 length: 15 amino acids.

The chain recombines TRBV9 with TRBJ2-3; D is unclear. This CDR3 comprises 13 residues. Trimming took off 0 bases at V and 6 bases at J, with 8 bases between the two ends. CDR1 SGDLS and CDR2 YYNGEE come from the germline V gene. The CDR3 loop reads CASSVVGWDTQYF. In nucleotides, the CDR3 is TGTGCCAGCAGCGTAGTAGGGTGGGATACGCAGTATTTT.

J is TRBJ2-5 and V is TRBV10-3; no firm D call. The CDR3 has 12 residues. Per the germline V gene, CDR1 is ENHRY and CDR2 is SYGVKD. V gave up 4 bases and J gave up 2 bases, with 5 bases separating them. The CDR3 DNA is TGTGCCATCAGTGCCGTTCAAGAGACCCAGTACTTC. Encoded protein: CAISAVQETQYF.

The V call is TRBV7-9, the J call TRBJ2-3; 8 bases agree with TRBD2. Trimming cost V 8 bases and J 6 bases; bases outside gene matches: 13. Germline V gene sequence: CDR1 SEHNR, CDR2 FQNEAQ (reference sequence). This CDR3 region has 15 residues. CDR3 sequence reads: CASLMGSGGPDTQYF. In nucleotides, the CDR3 is TGTGCCAGCCTCATGGGTTCGGGAGGGCCGGATACGCAGTATTTT.

The chain recombines TRBV19 with TRBJ1-2; D unresolved. The CDR3 spans 15 residues. V lost 3 bases and J 4 bases, leaving 15 bases between the germline ends. The germline gives CDR1 LNHDA, CDR2 SQIVND (reference sequence). The CDR3 bases are TGTGCCAGTAGTATTTTGCGAGGGCAGAGCTATGGCTACACCTTC. This sequence encodes CASSILRGQSYGYTF. The full variable domain, completed using reference TRBV19 and TRBJ1-2, is DGGITQSPKYLFRKEGQNVTLSCEQNLNHDAMYWYRQDPGQGLRLIYYSQIVNDFQKGDIAEGYSVSREKKESFPLTVTSAQKNPTAFYLCASSILRGQSYGYTFGSGTRLTVV.

Turning to this clonotype: Sequence at one end of the junction differs from germline and may be a read error. The J gene is TRBJ2-3, the V gene TRBV10-1, with D perhaps TRBD1 (5 bases). The germline gives CDR1 WNHNN, CDR2 SYGVQD (reference sequence). This CDR3 comprises 14 residues. CDR3 sequence: CASSPTGPGDTQCF. CDR3 sequence (DNA): TGTGCCAGCTCACCAACAGGTCCAGGAGATACGCAGTGTTTT.

The chain links TRBV6-6 to TRBJ2-1, with 11 bases fitting TRBD2. Germline loops: CDR1 MNHNY, CDR2 SVGAGI (reference sequence). Germline trimming cut 4 bases from V and 5 bases from J; bases unmatched to any gene: 1. CDR3 length: 14 amino acids. CDR3 in amino acids: CASSSTSGDNEQFF. CDR3 nucleotide sequence: TGTGCCAGCAGTTCGACTAGCGGGGACAATGAGCAGTTCTTC.

The chain is built from TRBV25-1 and TRBJ1-2; possible D gene TRBD1, 5 bases. There are 15 residues in the CDR3. The V end lost 6 bases, the J end lost 8 bases, and 22 bases lay between the germline ends. Per germline, CDR1 MGHDK and CDR2 SYGVNS. The CDR3 DNA is TGTGCCAGCAGGCCCACGTCGGGAGTGGGGGGAGGCTACACCTTC. Protein sequence: CASRPTSGVGGGYTF.

On this clonotype itself: Relative to the germline gene, one junction end is altered; a read error may explain this. The gene calls are TRBV5-1 and TRBJ1-6; 8 bases fit TRBD1. Germline V gene sequence: CDR1 SGHRS, CDR2 YFSETQ. The CDR3 is made up of 15 amino acids. As DNA, the CDR3 is TGCGCCAGCAGTTTGGGAGCAGGGGGCGGTTCACCCCTCCACTTT. Its translation is CASSLGAGGGSPLHF.

The gene calls are TRBV19 and TRBJ2-7, with unresolved D. Between the trimmed V and J ends, which lost 3 bases and 0 bases, there was a span of 9 bases. CDR1 and CDR2 (germline): LNHDA, SQIVND (reference sequence). This CDR3 region has 14 residues. The CDR3 nucleotides read TGTGCCAGTAGTATCGGGTCTAGCTCCTACGAGCAGTACTTC. Amino acids: CASSIGSSSYEQYF.

This clonotype was recorded once. The genes are TRBV19 and TRBJ2-1; TRBD2 matches at 7 bases. The germline V gene has CDR1 LNHDA and CDR2 SQIVND (reference sequence). J lost 5 bases, V lost 11 bases, and 12 bases had no gene match. The CDR3 covers 14 residues. The CDR3 region is CAAGPGGPNNEQFF. The CDR3, as DNA: TGTGCCGCAGGGCCGGGGGGACCGAACAATGAGCAGTTCTTC.

The rearrangement joins TRBV7-6 to TRBJ2-7; either TRBD1 or TRBD2 may supply D (6 bases each). The CDR3 totals 17 residues. Deletions cut 2 bases from V and 6 bases from J, with 23 bases between. Germline assignment: CDR1 SGHVS and CDR2 FNYEAQ. CDR3 sequence reads: CASSLRVPGVSGSEQYF. The CDR3 region has the DNA TGTGCCAGCAGCTTAAGGGTCCCAGGGGTTAGCGGCTCCGAGCAGTACTTC.

The chain is built from TRBV10-3 and TRBJ1-6; perhaps TRBD1 as D (5 bases). V was cut by 2 bases and J by 7 bases, with 6 bases left in between. Germline V lookup: CDR1 ENHRY, CDR2 SYGVKD. The CDR3 spans 13 residues. CDR3 in amino acids: CAISEEGNSPLHF. The CDR3 DNA is TGTGCCATCAGTGAGGAGGGGAATTCACCCCTCCACTTT.

V and J are TRBV6-5 and TRBJ1-1, with 9 nucleotides matching TRBD1. This CDR3 is 15 amino acids long. Germline V gene sequence: CDR1 MNHEY, CDR2 SVGAGI. The junction had 4 bases not matched to a gene; V was cut back by 4 bases and J by 1 base. CDR3 sequence: CASSWTGVSNTEAFF. The CDR3 DNA reads TGTGCCAGCAGTTGGACAGGGGTCTCGAACACTGAAGCTTTCTTT.

The chain is built from TRBV20-1 and TRBJ2-7, with 9 bases that match TRBD1. Germline trimming cut 5 bases from V and 4 bases from J; bases unmatched to any gene: 12. Per the germline V gene, CDR1 is DFQATT and CDR2 is SNEGSKA (reference sequence). The CDR3 is 15 residues long. This CDR3 is CSAPHQGQGRYEQYF. As DNA, the CDR3 is TGCAGTGCTCCACACCAAGGACAGGGGAGGTACGAGCAGTACTTC.

V usage is TRBV24-1 and J usage is TRBJ2-3; 7 nucleotides line up with TRBD1. This CDR3 is built from 13 residues. CDR1 is KGHDR, CDR2 SFDVKD, per germline. V shed 7 bases, J shed 4 bases, and the junction held 4 bases outside the gene matches. CDR3 sequence reads: CATRLGGADTQYF. The DNA of the CDR3 is TGTGCCACCAGGCTAGGGGGCGCAGATACGCAGTATTTT.

V gene TRBV15 combines with J gene TRBJ2-2; the D is unclear. Per germline, CDR1 LNHNV and CDR2 YYDKDF (reference sequence). Trimming stripped 0 bases from V and 4 bases from J, with 12 bases between. The CDR3 sequence is 16 residues long. CDR3 amino acids: CATSRDKGKSTGELFF. The CDR3 DNA reads as TGTGCCACCAGCAGAGATAAAGGGAAGAGCACCGGGGAGCTGTTTTTT.

The V call is TRBV10-1, the J call TRBJ2-1, with 9 bases aligning to TRBD2. The germline gives CDR1 WNHNN, CDR2 SYGVQD (reference sequence). Germline trimming cut 5 bases from V and 7 bases from J; bases unmatched to any gene: 6. The CDR3 contains 14 residues. The CDR3: CASSFGGRENEQFF. The DNA for the CDR3 is TGCGCCAGCAGTTTCGGCGGGAGGGAAAATGAGCAGTTCTTC.

This clonotype was observed at least ten times. The junction does not match germline at one end; this may be a read error. The chain uses TRBV15 and TRBJ2-2, with unresolved D. From germline, CDR1 is LNHNV and CDR2 YYDKDF (reference sequence). This CDR3 comprises 13 residues. The CDR3 nucleotides are TGTGCCACCAGCGGAGACCCAACCGGGGAGCTGTTTTTT. Residues: CATSGDPTGELFF.

The gene calls are TRBV19 and TRBJ1-4, with D unresolved. The germline V and J ends were trimmed by 6 bases and 5 bases, with 13 bases remaining between them. The CDR3 totals 14 residues. Germline loops: CDR1 LNHDA, CDR2 SQIVND (reference sequence). The CDR3 region is CASRKTEHNEKLFF. CDR3 DNA sequence: TGTGCCAGTAGGAAAACAGAACACAATGAAAAACTGTTTTTT.

The chain employs TRBV9 and TRBJ2-5; tentatively, D is TRBD2 (6 bases). This CDR3 comprises 14 residues. V was shortened by 0 bases and J by 5 bases, with 11 bases between the two germline ends. Germline values: CDR1 SGDLS, CDR2 YYNGEE. The CDR3 region has the DNA TGTGCCAGCAGCGTAGGGGGAGGAGCTGAGACCCAGTACTTC. Encoded protein: CASSVGGGAETQYF.

In its sample, this clonotype was seen once. V gene TRBV6-5 combines with J gene TRBJ1-2, with D possibly TRBD1 on 5 matching bases. The V end lost 6 bases, the J end lost 7 bases, and 9 bases lay between the germline ends. CDR3 length equals 11 residues. Germline values: CDR1 MNHEY, CDR2 SVGAGI. In DNA, the CDR3 is TGTGCCAGCAGCCCCGACAGTGGCTACACCTTC. It is translated as CASSPDSGYTF.

This chain connects TRBV2 to TRBJ1-2; 8 nucleotides align to TRBD1. V was clipped by 2 bases and J by 2 bases; unmatched bases: 1. Germline loops: CDR1 SNHLY, CDR2 FYNNEI. The CDR3 sequence is 14 residues long. CDR3 protein: CASSENRGNYGYTF. The CDR3 bases are TGTGCCAGCAGTGAAAACAGGGGGAACTATGGCTACACCTTC.

V and J are TRBV2 and TRBJ2-3; no reliable D call. Germline V gene lookup returns CDR1 SNHLY and CDR2 FYNNEI. This CDR3 comprises 14 residues. V was shortened by 7 bases and J by 4 bases, with 15 bases between the two germline ends. The CDR3 DNA reads as TGTGCCAGCATGGGTGCAGTCCTCCCAGATACGCAGTATTTT. Encoded protein: CASMGAVLPDTQYF.

This clonotype turned up a few times. The chain joins TRBV7-2 to TRBJ2-5, with D uncertain. V lost 4 bases, J lost 5 bases, and 2 bases lay in between. CDR1 is SGHTA, CDR2 FQGNSA, per germline. The CDR3 runs to 10 residues. CDR3 loop: CASSYETQYF. The CDR3 DNA reads TGTGCCAGCAGCTACGAGACCCAGTACTTC.

V gene TRBV10-1 combines with J gene TRBJ1-3, with D tentatively TRBD1 (6 bases). This CDR3 has 11 amino acids. In germline, CDR1 is WNHNN, CDR2 SYGVQD (reference sequence). V was cut by 10 bases and J by 5 bases, with 9 bases left in between. CDR3 amino acids: CAIQGRNTIYF. The CDR3 DNA reads TGCGCCATCCAGGGGCGAAACACCATATATTTT.